This TCR beta chain was sequenced in a study of blood T cell repertoires in COVID-19 (TCRdb year 2020). Notes on the research overall: Samples from collaborators originated in the United States, Italy and Spain and spanned both the acute and convalescent phases of COVID-19. A freely available public database, intended as a resource for researchers studying the immune response to SARS-CoV-2, is where the repertoires were released. Samples were obtained from the ongoing ImmuneRACE study (first 160 participants) and from about 1,300 subjects provided by 6 global collaborators. The dataset comprised deeply sampled blood TCRbeta repertoires from subjects exposed to, actively infected with, or recovered from COVID-19. Where HLA class I and class II types were available, the types were taken from metadata supplied by the sample provider, not from assay-based typing. The material from the prospective study consisted of cDNA or gDNA derived from T cells, B-cell-depleted T cells, or PBMCs. Sample metadata almost always included a de-identified subject ID, COVID-19 status, age in years and sex. Study-wide conclusions, independent of this receptor: The quantity of clinical and demographic metadata differed by source and by participant and was supplied without curation.

Each collaborating institution followed its own protocols to collect whole blood in K2EDTA tubes. For TCRbeta analysis, collaborators shipped samples as frozen whole blood, isolated PBMCs, or DNA extracted from either of those sample types. This clone was picked up a small number of times. What this receptor recognizes is not known. No clone much larger than this one lies a single base away; base qualities are absent. The immunoSEQ Assay, a bias-controlled multiplex PCR, was used to amplify TCRbeta CDR3 regions from genomic DNA. In the authors' own workflow: Nucleated cell counts per sample were estimated from amplification of reference gene primers within the assay. To quantify the absolute abundance of each unique TCRbeta CDR3 rearrangement, sequence reads were collapsed and filtered. For each sample, productive Simpson clonality was calculated as the square root of Simpson's diversity index across productive rearrangements. TCRdb limited this immuneACCESS table to in-frame rearrangements with V and J called. A share of clones is missing; checked studies link under half to unresolved V genes, and the rest is unexplained. From that table come the V and J calls and clone size; the DNA was used to work out D and trimming. The sample table records over 100,000 clones; around 87% of these occur just once. 2% to 3% of the sample is taken by the ten largest.

Based on the germline V gene (reference sequence), the CDR1 and CDR2 sequences are SEHNR and FQNEAQ. V lost 1 base and J lost 0 bases, and the count of bases not matched to a germline gene is 5. The CDR3 covers 19 residues, taking in both the cysteine and the phenylalanine. CDR3 DNA is the only sequence kept; it has 57 bases, read in frame from the first base. The sequence came from a man aged 50-59 years with active COVID-19. The sequenced sample was peripheral blood. The chain employs TRBV7-9 and TRBJ2-6, with TRBD2 matching 11 junction bases. In nucleotide form, the sequence is TGTGCCAGCAGCTTAGGGACTAGCGGGTTCTCCTCTGGGGCCAACGTCCTGACTTTC. Translated, it gives CASSLGTSGFSSGANVLTF.